The 17 T cell receptor beta chains in this list originate from one sample, sequenced in a study of T cell repertoires in cytomegalovirus infection. MiXCR, applied by TCRdb to the reads, yields one record per CDR3 protein. The table lists approximately 300,000 distinct CDR3 sequences, approximately 25% of them singletons. The antigens of these receptors remain unknown. The source was cultured PBMCs, collected from culture after CMV antigen stimulation. These receptors were taken from a human donor in good health (CMV status not recorded). Some clones in this sample may be carry-over from other donors' samples.

The J gene is TRBJ2-3, the V gene TRBV6-5; D is possibly TRBD1 or TRBD2 (6 bases each). CDR3 length equals 16 residues. CDR1 and CDR2 (germline): MNHEY, SVGAGI. Trimming pared 0 bases from V and 5 bases from J, leaving 15 bases between. CDR3 residues: CASSYSPAGGGDTQYF. The CDR3 nucleotides are TGTGCCAGCAGTTACTCCCCGGCCGGAGGGGGAGATACGCAGTATTTT.

This clonotype was seen many times. The chain is built from TRBV5-4 and TRBJ2-5; 11 positions agree with TRBD1. The CDR3 has 15 residues. Germline V gene data show CDR1 as SGHNT and CDR2 as YYREEE (reference sequence). The V gene end was trimmed by 5 bases and the J gene end by 6 bases; junction bases not matched to a gene: 9. The CDR3 coding sequence is TGTGCCAGCAGGCCCGGACAGGGGGCGCGACAGACCCAGTACTTC. Protein product: CASRPGQGARQTQYF. Full variable domain (rest looked up from reference TRBV5-4 and TRBJ2-5): ETGVTQSPTHLIKTRGQQVTLRCSSQSGHNTVSWYQQALGQGPQFIFQYYREEENGRGNFPPRFSGLQFPNYSSELNVNALELDDSALYLCASRPGQGARQTQYFGPGTRLLVL.

V gene TRBV12-3 or TRBV12-4 combines with J gene TRBJ1-2; possibly TRBD1 for D (6 bases). The V gene lost 5 bases and the J gene lost 2 bases, with 12 bases spanning the gap. The CDR3 spans 14 residues. CDR3 loop: CASSRTGRNYGYTF. As DNA, the CDR3 is TGTGCCAGCAGTCGAACAGGGCGGAACTATGGCTACACCTTC.

The chain combines TRBV29-1 with TRBJ2-1; a weak D match, TRBD2 (7 bases). This CDR3 is built from 13 residues. V shed 7 bases and J shed 3 bases, with 13 bases lying between them. Germline CDR1 and CDR2: SQVTM and ANQGSEA. CDR3 sequence: CSAGGGVYNEQFF. Written as DNA, the CDR3 is TGCAGCGCTGGGGGGGGCGTCTACAATGAGCAGTTCTTC.

This clonotype was seen only a few times. J is TRBJ2-1 and V is TRBV6-2 or TRBV6-3; TRBD1 aligns across 9 bases. V lost 5 bases to trimming and J lost 5 bases; unmatched junction nucleotides: 10. Per germline, CDR1 MNHEY and CDR2 SVGEGT. CDR3 length: 16 amino acids. The CDR3 bases are TGTGCCAGCAGTGCACGAGGGGGGACAGGGAACAATGAGCAGTTCTTC. It encodes CASSARGGTGNNEQFF.

This clonotype was seen many times. The chain has TRBV7-6 and TRBJ1-6, with a possible D match to TRBD1 (6 bases). The CDR3 is made up of 15 amino acids. Germline V lookup: CDR1 SGHVS, CDR2 FNYEAQ. The V gene lost 3 bases and the J gene lost 5 bases, with 11 bases spanning the gap. As DNA, the CDR3 is TGTGCCAGCAGCTTCAGGGGCCCTGATAATTCACCCCTCCACTTT. Protein product: CASSFRGPDNSPLHF.

The J gene is TRBJ2-7, the V gene TRBV7-8; 9 positions match TRBD2. J gave up 6 bases and V 5 bases, and 8 bases lay outside the gene matches. Germline CDR1 is SGHVS and CDR2 is FQNEAQ. This CDR3 contains 14 residues. The CDR3 sequence is CASSPVAGVGEQYV. CDR3 bases: TGTGCCAGCAGCCCTGTAGCGGGAGTGGGCGAGCAGTACGTC.

This clonotype was seen a few times. V gene TRBV7-8 combines with J gene TRBJ2-7, with D hard to call. The V end lost 0 bases, the J end lost 3 bases, and 9 bases lay between the germline ends. Germline CDR1 and CDR2: SGHVS and FQNEAQ. The CDR3 runs 14 residues. The CDR3 DNA reads TGTGCCAGCAGCTTAGCTGTGACGGTCTACGAGCAGTACGTC. Its translation is CASSLAVTVYEQYV.

There are a few counts of this clonotype. V gene TRBV7-7 combines with J gene TRBJ2-3, with D possibly matching TRBD2 (6 bases). This CDR3 is built from 14 residues. CDR1 is SSHAT, CDR2 FNYEAQ, per germline (reference sequence). The V and J ends lost 2 bases and 6 bases respectively, with 12 bases between them. The CDR3 coding sequence is TGTGCCAGCAGCTTAAGACTAGTGGCGGATACGCAGTATTTT. Translation gives CASSLRLVADTQYF.

Note on this clonotype: The junction differs from germline at one of its ends, possibly a read error. The rearrangement uses TRBV5-8 and TRBJ2-1; D ambiguous. CDR1 SGHTS and CDR2 YDEGEE come from the germline V gene. The CDR3 has 16 residues. The CDR3 DNA reads as TGTGCCAGCAGCTTGGCCGGGCTAGACCGGTTTAATGGGCAGTTCTTC. Encoded protein: CASSLAGLDRFNGQFF.

This clonotype occurred a few times. CDR3 region: CASSEWRAGGYTF. The CDR3 bases are TGTGCCAGCAGTGAATGGAGGGCGGGCGGCTACACCTTC. This chain joins TRBV25-1 and TRBJ1-2; D unclear. This CDR3 has 13 residues. The ends were cut back, 1 base at V and 8 bases at J, with 11 bases in the middle. CDR1 is MGHDK and CDR2 is SYGVNS in the germline V gene.

This chain joins TRBV6-2 or TRBV6-3 and TRBJ1-5, with TRBD1 matching over 7 bases. After removal of 4 bases from V and 12 bases from J, the junction contained 6 bases not matched to a gene. Germline CDR1 MNHEY, CDR2 SVGEGT. This CDR3 comprises 12 residues. In DNA form, the CDR3 reads TGTGCCAGCAGTTTTTCCCGACAGGGCCAGCATTTT. This gives the protein CASSFSRQGQHF.

This clonotype was observed a few times. The chain links TRBV20-1 to TRBJ1-6, with D uncertain. The germline V gene has CDR1 DFQATT and CDR2 SNEGSKA (reference sequence). The CDR3 contains 13 residues. Trimming took off 1 base at V and 8 bases at J, with 9 bases between the two ends. The CDR3 loop is CSARGGWDSPLHF. The CDR3 coding sequence is TGCAGTGCTAGAGGAGGGTGGGATTCACCCCTCCACTTT.

This clonotype was found many times. The J gene is TRBJ2-1, the V gene TRBV7-2; D remains unclear. This CDR3 is 12 amino acids long. The germline V gene encodes CDR1 SGHTA and CDR2 FQGNSA. V was cut by 0 bases and J by 9 bases, with 6 bases left in between. CDR3 amino acids: CASSLALVEQFF. CDR3 nucleotides: TGTGCCAGCAGCTTAGCTCTAGTTGAGCAGTTCTTC.

The sample holds a few counts of this clonotype. The chain employs TRBV6-5 and TRBJ1-5; D may be TRBD1 (5 bases). The CDR3 extends over 12 amino acids. V lost 11 bases and J lost 4, with 12 bases in between. Germline V CDR1 and CDR2: MNHEY, SVGAGI. The CDR3 bases are TGTGCCGCCGGGGGATCAAATCAGCCCCAGCATTTT. Its protein product is CAAGGSNQPQHF.

V is TRBV7-9 and J is TRBJ2-5; D not certain. The CDR3 runs to 14 residues. Per the germline V gene, CDR1 is SEHNR and CDR2 is FQNEAQ (reference sequence). V gave up 5 bases and J gave up 1 base, with 11 bases separating them. The CDR3 loop is CASSPDGSQETQYF. Here the CDR3 DNA reads TGTGCCAGCAGCCCCGACGGCTCCCAAGAGACCCAGTACTTC.

This clonotype came up a few times. The chain links TRBV6-2 or TRBV6-3 to TRBJ1-2; D is perhaps TRBD1 (6 bases). The ends were cut back, 7 bases at V and 4 bases at J, with 16 bases in the middle. The CDR3 totals 14 residues. CDR1 and CDR2 from the germline V gene are MNHEY and SVGEGT. DNA for the CDR3: TGTGCCAGCACCCCCGGGGGCCTCATCTATGGCTACACCTTC. Translating it yields CASTPGGLIYGYTF.